Sequencing of this T cell receptor (beta chain) was carried out in a study of OX40 agonist ivuxolimab in advanced cancers. Study-level information: Clinicians treated patients with ivuxolimab, an agonistic anti-OX40 (CD134) antibody. Age averaged about 66 years (range about 23 to 80), and 82.7% were male. Study results and limitations: Circulating CD4+ and CD8+ T cells showed clonal expansion by week 6 at 0.1 to 3.0 mg/kg.

Comments on this clone: Its antigen is not known.

V was trimmed by 5 bases and J by 2 bases, leaving 16 bases between them. This CDR3 contains 15 residues. Germline V gene sequence: CDR1 SGHTA, CDR2 FQGNSA. Measured with immunoSEQ multiplex PCR; TCRdb has only the in-frame clones, and not every one. The profile shows around 84,000 clones, 94% of them singletons. The chain recombines TRBV7-2 with TRBJ2-7, with D perhaps matching TRBD1 or TRBD2 (5 bases each). The TCR originated in an adult with an advanced solid tumor such as melanoma, head and neck, liver or kidney cancer. The material was CD4+ or CD8+ T cells sorted from blood, obtained in a trial of the OX40 agonist ivuxolimab. The CDR3 sequence is CASSPRLGTPYEQYF. The DNA of the CDR3 is TGTGCCAGCAGCCCGCGCCTCGGGACCCCCTACGAGCAGTACTTC.